The clone carrying this T cell receptor (beta chain) came up many times. No antigen is known for it. These data come from a study of blood T cells in healthy people across ages. Study-level findings and limits: Older age coincided with a roughly linear decline in TCR beta diversity per million T cells.

V dropped 4 bases and J dropped 6; count of bases not matched to a gene: 3. The CDR3 sequence is 12 residues long. CDR1 and CDR2 from the germline V gene are SGHRS and YFSETQ. PCR was performed a second time for about 7 to 12 cycles using a sample-barcoded 5' primer and a J-beta primer mix. TCRdb passed the 5' RACE reads through MiXCR, listing each CDR3 protein once. The data show 630,000 or so distinct CDR3 sequences, with about 32% seen just once and over 15% held by the top ten. V gene TRBV5-1 combines with J gene TRBJ2-7; 8 nucleotides agree with TRBD1. The sequencing input was blood. This sequence originates from a woman older than 75 in good health. The CDR3: CASSGDRGEQYF. For the CDR3, the DNA is TGCGCCAGCAGCGGCGACAGGGGCGAGCAGTACTTC.